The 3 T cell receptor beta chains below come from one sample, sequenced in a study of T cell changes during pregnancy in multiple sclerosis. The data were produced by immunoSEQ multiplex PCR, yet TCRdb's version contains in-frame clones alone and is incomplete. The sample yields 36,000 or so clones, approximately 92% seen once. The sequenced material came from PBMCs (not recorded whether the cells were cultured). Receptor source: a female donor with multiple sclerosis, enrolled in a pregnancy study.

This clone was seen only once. The CDR3 loop is CAWNFKGSYYGYTF. CDR3 nucleotide sequence: TGTGCCTGGAATTTTAAGGGGAGTTACTATGGCTACACCTTC. The chain couples TRBV30 to TRBJ1-2; D is possibly TRBD1 (5 bases). Trimming pared 4 bases from V and 3 bases from J, leaving 15 bases between. CDR3 length: 14 residues. Germline V gives CDR1 GTSNPN, CDR2 SVGIG (reference sequence).

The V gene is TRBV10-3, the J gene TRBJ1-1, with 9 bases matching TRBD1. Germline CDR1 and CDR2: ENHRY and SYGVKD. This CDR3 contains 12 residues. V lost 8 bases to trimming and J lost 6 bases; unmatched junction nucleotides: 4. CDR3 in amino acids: CAIQGQGAEAFF. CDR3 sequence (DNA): TGTGCCATCCAGGGACAGGGCGCTGAAGCTTTCTTT.

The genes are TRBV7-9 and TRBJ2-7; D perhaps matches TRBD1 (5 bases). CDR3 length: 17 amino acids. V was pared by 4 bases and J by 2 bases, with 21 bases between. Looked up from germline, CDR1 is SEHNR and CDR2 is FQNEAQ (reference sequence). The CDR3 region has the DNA TGTGCCAGCAGCTCAGGGCTGGAGCCAACCCTTACCTACGAGCAGTACTTC. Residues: CASSSGLEPTLTYEQYF.